This T cell receptor beta chain was recorded in a study of T-cell reconstitution after alpha-beta-depleted transplantation in children. Germline-derived CDR1 and CDR2 are DFQATT and SNEGSKA (reference sequence). The CDR3 loop spans 17 amino acids. J was trimmed by 1 base and V by 0 bases; bases with no gene match: 10. Preparation of the TCRbeta library was carried out with unique molecular identifiers. Via MiXCR, TCRdb re-called the PCR reads, giving one row per CDR3 protein. The sample lists about 500,000 distinct CDR3 sequences, about 30% occurring once. The starting material was PBMCs from the stem cell graft donor, obtained from the stem cell graft. The genes are TRBV20-1 and TRBJ2-7; 9 bases are shared with TRBD1. The TCR comes from a human donor who donated a stem cell graft to a child with aplastic anemia. CDR3 residues: CSARDPYRGRGSYEQYF. CDR3 nucleotide sequence: TGCAGTGCTAGAGATCCATACAGGGGGCGCGGGTCCTACGAGCAGTACTTC.